This TCR beta chain emerged from a study of cytomegalovirus exposure and HLA in healthy donors. The donors were part of the validation cohort, which consisted of roughly 120 subjects and was separate from the first cohort of under 750 subjects. Assay used: immunoSEQ multiplex PCR; TCRdb lists only in-frame clones, some missing. The data show 50,000 or so clones, roughly 89% seen once. The CDR3 consists of 15 residues. With V trimmed by 1 base and J by 8 bases, 4 bases remained unmatched. The germline CDR1 and CDR2 sequences are SGHTA and FQGNSA. Sequenced material: PBMCs. The genes are TRBV7-2 and TRBJ2-2; TRBD1 matches 10 bases. The sequence came from a woman aged 18-35 years in good health and CMV-seropositive. This CDR3 reads CASSLGDRGSGELFF. The CDR3 bases are TGTGCCAGCAGCTTAGGGGACAGGGGTTCAGGGGAGCTGTTTTTT.